This is a list of T cell receptor beta chains from one sample in a study of shared T cell receptors in the human thymus. TCRdb keeps only in-frame clones here, not all; method: immunoSEQ multiplex PCR. The repertoire holds approximately 760,000 clones, with roughly 85% as singletons. These sequences were also reported in another study, on human thymus T cells.

What was sequenced was thymocytes. These receptors were obtained from a girl under three years old with a congenital heart defect. Both conserved end residues are part of each CDR3. D genes are given only for firm matches. The size of a clone is reported for some rows only, either as once, few or many, or as a class for expanded clones.

size	V	J	D	CDR3	DNA
NA	TRBV2	TRBJ2-2	TRBD1	CASQGARTGELFF	TGTGCCAGCCAGGGGGCGCGGACCGGGGAGCTGTTTTTT
NA	TRBV19	TRBJ1-5	NA	CASKQGQHQPQHF	TGTGCCAGTAAGCAGGGACAACATCAGCCCCAGCATTTT
NA	TRBV29-1	TRBJ2-7	NA	CSVAYGPLGSDQGIYEQYF	TGCAGCGTTGCCTACGGCCCATTGGGGTCGGATCAGGGAATCTACGAGCAGTACTTC
NA	TRBV18	TRBJ2-2	NA	CASSPPNGGTGELFF	TGTGCCAGCTCACCACCTAACGGGGGCACCGGGGAGCTGTTTTTT
once	TRBV10-3	TRBJ2-7	NA	CAITQGRDGDYEQYF	TGTGCCATCACCCAGGGGAGGGATGGTGACTACGAGCAGTACTTC
NA	TRBV10-3	TRBJ1-1	TRBD1	CAISTTGSENTEAFF	TGTGCCATCAGTACGACAGGGTCGGAGAACACTGAAGCTTTCTTT
NA	TRBV7-2	TRBJ2-3	NA	CASSRDRTDTQYF	TGTGCCAGCAGCCGCGACAGGACTGATACGCAGTATTTT
NA	TRBV7-9	TRBJ2-1	TRBD2	CASTERGGNAYNEQFF	TGTGCCAGCACAGAGCGGGGGGGTAACGCCTACAATGAGCAGTTCTTC
few	TRBV5-1	TRBJ2-3	NA	CASSLTPQGPSLECDTQYF	TGCGCCAGCAGCTTAACCCCCCAGGGGCCTTCCCTCGAGTGCGATACGCAGTATTTT
NA	TRBV7-9	TRBJ2-3	NA	CASSPDFYSNRGSTDTQYF	TGTGCCAGCAGCCCAGACTTTTACAGTAACCGAGGGAGCACAGATACGCAGTATTTT
NA	TRBV4-3	TRBJ2-3	TRBD2	CASSLIGGLAGADTQYF	TGCGCCAGCAGCCTCATCGGCGGACTAGCGGGGGCAGATACGCAGTATTTT
NA	TRBV9	TRBJ2-7	NA	CASSVGQINSYEQYF	TGTGCCAGCAGCGTAGGGCAGATCAACTCCTACGAGCAGTACTTC
NA	TRBV2	TRBJ1-3	NA	CTAGNTIYF	TGTACCGCGGGAAACACCATATATTTT
NA	TRBV6-5	TRBJ1-1	TRBD1	CASSNRGVNTEAFF	TGTGCCAGCAGCAACAGGGGGGTCAACACTGAAGCTTTCTTT
few	TRBV7-2	TRBJ1-1	TRBD1	CASSLWTGMNTEAFF	TGTGCCAGCAGCTTGTGGACAGGGATGAACACTGAAGCTTTCTTT
NA	TRBV11-1	TRBJ2-5	TRBD2	CASSFKPTSGGARETQYF	TGTGCCAGCAGCTTCAAACCGACTAGCGGGGGGGCCAGGGAGACCCAGTACTTC
NA	TRBV6-1	TRBJ1-5	NA	CPRRGGIGQPQHF	TGTCCTCGGCGGGGGGGGATAGGTCAGCCCCAGCATTTT
NA	TRBV9	TRBJ1-3	NA	CASGKGQISGNTIYF	TGTGCCAGCGGCAAGGGGCAGATATCTGGAAACACCATATATTTT